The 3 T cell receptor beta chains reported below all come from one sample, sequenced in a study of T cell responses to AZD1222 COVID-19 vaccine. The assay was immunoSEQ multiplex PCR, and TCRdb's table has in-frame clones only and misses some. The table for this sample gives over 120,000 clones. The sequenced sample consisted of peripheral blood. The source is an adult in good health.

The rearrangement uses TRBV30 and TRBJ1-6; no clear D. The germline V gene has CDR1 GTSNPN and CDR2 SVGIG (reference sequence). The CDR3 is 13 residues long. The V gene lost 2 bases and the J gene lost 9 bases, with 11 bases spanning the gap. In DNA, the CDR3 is TGTGCCTGGAGTTTTGAGGGATCTTCACCCCTCCACTTT. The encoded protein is CAWSFEGSSPLHF.

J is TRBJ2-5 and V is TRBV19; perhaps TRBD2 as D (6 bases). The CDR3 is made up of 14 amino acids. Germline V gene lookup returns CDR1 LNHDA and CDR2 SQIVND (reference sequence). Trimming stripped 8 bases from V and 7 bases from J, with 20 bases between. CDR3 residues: CASQGRTGVGTQYF. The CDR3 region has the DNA TGTGCCAGTCAGGGCAGGACGGGGGTAGGGACCCAGTACTTC.

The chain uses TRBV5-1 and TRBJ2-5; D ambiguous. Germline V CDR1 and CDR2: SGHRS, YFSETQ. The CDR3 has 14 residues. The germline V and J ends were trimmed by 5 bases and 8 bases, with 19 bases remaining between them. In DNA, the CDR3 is TGCGCCAGCAGTTTCGGTCCACCAGGTTTTACCCAGTACTTC. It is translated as CASSFGPPGFTQYF.